Presented here are 8 T cell receptor beta chains from one specimen sequenced in a study of blood T cell repertoires in COVID-19. TCRdb's table, derived via immunoSEQ multiplex PCR, lists solely in-frame clones and lacks some. The sample consists of some 66,000 clones, about 80% of them appearing once. Sequencing used peripheral blood. Receptors were obtained from a man aged 60-69 years with acute or convalescent COVID-19.

Here the CDR3 DNA reads TGCAGCGTTGGTTGGGGGACGGGGGGCTACGAGCAGTACTTC. Translation: CSVGWGTGGYEQYF. The chain carries TRBV29-1 and TRBJ2-7; 7 bases match TRBD2. Germline CDR1 SQVTM, CDR2 ANQGSEA. V lost 4 bases to trimming and J lost 3 bases; unmatched junction nucleotides: 9. The CDR3 length is 14 residues.

A few counts support this clone. The J gene is TRBJ1-2, the V gene TRBV4-3; 9 bases agree with TRBD1. Germline-derived CDR1 and CDR2 are LGHNA and YSLEER. The CDR3 runs to 15 residues. The V gene end was trimmed by 0 bases and the J gene end by 5 bases; junction bases not matched to a gene: 4. The CDR3 nucleotides read TGCGCCAGCAGCCAAGATCCGACAGGGGGTTATGGCTACACCTTC. Its protein is CASSQDPTGGYGYTF.

This chain links TRBV10-2 with TRBJ2-6, with 9 bases that match TRBD1. This CDR3 is 19 amino acids long. The trim removed 4 bases at V and 1 base at J, leaving 11 bases unmatched. Germline V CDR1 and CDR2: WSHSY, SAAADI. CDR3 in amino acids: CASSGTGGVVRSGANVLTF. CDR3 sequence (DNA): TGCGCCAGCAGTGGTACAGGGGGCGTCGTCCGTTCTGGGGCCAACGTCCTGACTTTC.

V and J are TRBV24-1 and TRBJ1-2; 7 bases line up with TRBD1. This CDR3 spans 17 amino acids. The junction had 9 bases not matched to a gene; V was cut back by 0 bases and J by 3 bases. Germline V gene sequence: CDR1 KGHDR, CDR2 SFDVKD. The DNA of the CDR3 is TGTGCCACCAGTGATTTGCTAGGGACAGACTTACACTATGGCTACACCTTC. Translated, it gives CATSDLLGTDLHYGYTF.

In DNA, the CDR3 is TGTGCCAGCAGCCCTACAGTTAATTCACCCCTCCACTTT. Translation gives CASSPTVNSPLHF. The gene calls are TRBV12-3 or TRBV12-4 and TRBJ1-6; D is uncertain. The length of the CDR3 is 13 residues. V gave up 6 bases and J gave up 6 bases, with 9 bases separating them.

The V call is TRBV6-5, the J call TRBJ2-1; D may be TRBD1 (6 bases). Trimming left V 6 bases short and J 9 bases short, with 18 bases between. From germline, CDR1 is MNHEY and CDR2 SVGAGI. The CDR3 has 14 residues. The CDR3 region has the DNA TGTGCCAGCAGACAGGGACCGAGCGATGGTGAGCAGTTCTTC. Translation gives CASRQGPSDGEQFF.

This clone was counted a few times. The V gene is TRBV24-1, the J gene TRBJ2-1; 9 bases are a match to TRBD2. Unmatched junction bases numbered 9, after V lost 3 bases and J lost 1 base. There are 18 residues in the CDR3. Germline V lookup: CDR1 KGHDR, CDR2 SFDVKD. CDR3 DNA sequence: TGTGCCACCAGTGATACCACCGGGACTAGCTCGTCCTACAATGAGCAGTTCTTC. It encodes CATSDTTGTSSSYNEQFF.

V and J are TRBV19 and TRBJ2-1; D might be TRBD2 (5 bases). The CDR3 covers 14 residues. Germline-derived CDR1 and CDR2 are LNHDA and SQIVND (reference sequence). V dropped 7 bases and J dropped 4 bases, with 14 bases sitting between them. This chain's CDR3 is CASKEAPGYNEQFF. The CDR3 DNA reads TGTGCCAGTAAGGAGGCCCCGGGGTACAATGAGCAGTTCTTC.